The clone carrying this T cell receptor (beta chain) showed up just once. The data originate from a study of blood T cell repertoires in COVID-19. Overall study: The analysed material was cDNA or gDNA that came from T cells, B-cell-depleted T cells, or PBMCs.

In the authors' workflow: Reference gene primers were amplified, and this amplification served to estimate nucleated cell counts. Method: immunoSEQ multiplex PCR; TCRdb's copy keeps in-frame clones and lacks some. V, J and clone size are those of that table, while D and trimming were read from the DNA. The table has about 210,000 clones, 92% seen once. Trimming removed 0 bases from V and 3 bases from J, with 12 bases in between. In germline, CDR1 is MGHRA, CDR2 YSYEKL. This CDR3 comprises 15 residues. The sample taken for sequencing was peripheral blood. This chain joins TRBV4-1 and TRBJ2-7; TRBD2 is a possible D gene (6 bases). The origin of this receptor is a man aged 25 to 40 with acute or convalescent COVID-19. CDR3 nucleotides: TGCGCCAGCAGCCAAGAGGAGGGGCCTGGCTACGAGCAGTACTTC. This translates into CASSQEEGPGYEQYF.